This TCR beta chain is drawn from a study of T-cell memory formation after mild COVID-19. Findings and caveats of the study: Unconfirmed was the SARS-CoV-2 specificity of second-wave clones that peaked on day 37.

TCRdb reprocessed the 5' RACE reads with MiXCR, giving one entry per CDR3 protein. This sample has about 140,000 distinct CDR3 sequences, with around 14% found just once. This clonotype occurred a few times. Antigen specificity is unknown. The CDR3 length is 14 residues. The germline gives CDR1 KGHSH, CDR2 LQKENI. The germline V and J ends were trimmed by 2 bases and 1 base, with 8 bases remaining between them. The sample taken for sequencing was PBMCs or a T cell subset sorted from them (not recorded which). The receptor's source is an adult woman who had mild COVID-19 (a few samples of this study predate the infection). Cell type and time point are not known. The V and J genes are TRBV18 and TRBJ1-1, with a possible D match to TRBD1 (5 bases). The CDR3 loop reads CASSPGAGNTEAFF. The CDR3 DNA sequence: TGTGCCAGCTCACCAGGGGCAGGGAACACTGAAGCTTTCTTT.